This TCR beta chain was found in a study of blood T cell repertoires in COVID-19. Study as a whole: The study drew acute and convalescent COVID-19 samples from the United States, Italy and Spain. T cells, B-cell-depleted T cells, or PBMCs supplied cDNA or gDNA.

The CDR3 runs 16 residues. V shed 4 bases and J shed 0 bases, with 11 bases lying between them. Germline loops: CDR1 SGHRS, CDR2 YFSETQ. As originally analysed: The authors estimated nucleated cell counts from reference gene primer amplification. Sequenced by immunoSEQ multiplex PCR; TCRdb stores in-frame clones only, minus some. V and J calls and clone size come straight from that table; D and trimming were deduced from the DNA. Of 130,000 to 150,000 clones listed, 85% to 90% are singletons. Material for sequencing was peripheral blood. The TCR sequence derives from a man younger than 30 with COVID-19, enrolled during active disease. V usage is TRBV5-1 and J usage is TRBJ2-6; the D gene is possibly TRBD1 (5 bases). The CDR3 loop is CASSLRQSSGANVLTF. DNA for the CDR3: TGCGCCAGCAGCCTAAGACAGAGCTCTGGGGCCAACGTCCTGACTTTC.